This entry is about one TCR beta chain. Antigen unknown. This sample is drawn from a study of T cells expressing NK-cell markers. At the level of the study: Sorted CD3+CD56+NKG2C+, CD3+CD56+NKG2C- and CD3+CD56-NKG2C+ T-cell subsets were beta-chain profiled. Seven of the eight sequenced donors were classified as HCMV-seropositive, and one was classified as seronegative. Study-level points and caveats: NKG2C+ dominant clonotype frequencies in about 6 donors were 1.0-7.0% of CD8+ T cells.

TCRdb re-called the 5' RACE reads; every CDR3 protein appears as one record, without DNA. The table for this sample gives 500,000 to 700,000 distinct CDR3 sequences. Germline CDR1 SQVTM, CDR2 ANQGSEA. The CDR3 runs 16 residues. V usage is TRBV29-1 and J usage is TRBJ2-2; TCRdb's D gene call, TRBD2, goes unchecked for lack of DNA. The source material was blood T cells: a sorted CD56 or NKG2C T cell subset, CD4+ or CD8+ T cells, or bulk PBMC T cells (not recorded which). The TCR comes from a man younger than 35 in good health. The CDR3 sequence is CSGQLAGVVNTGELFF.